One and the same sample provided the 19 T cell receptor beta chains below, sequenced in a study of shared clonotypes between healthy human individuals. Naivety among CD8 cells was defined by CD45RO negativity and positive CCR7 selection, thereby excluding terminally differentiated effector memory CD45RA+ cells. TCRdb keeps only in-frame clones here, not all; method: immunoSEQ multiplex PCR. The sample includes over 750,000 clones, roughly 96% of them seen just once. The material sequenced was naive CD8+ T cells sorted from blood. The source of these receptors is a man under 40 in good health.

The chain carries TRBV15 and TRBJ1-1; D is ambiguous. CDR3 length: 18 residues. Germline V gene sequence: CDR1 LNHNV, CDR2 YYDKDF (reference sequence). V was clipped by 0 bases and J by 3 bases, with 20 bases between them. The DNA for the CDR3 is TGTGCCACCAGCAGAGATCACGGCGGAGCACCGGGGTACACTGAAGCTTTCTTT. It yields the protein CATSRDHGGAPGYTEAFF.

The V and J genes are TRBV29-1 and TRBJ1-1, with D maybe TRBD1 (5 bases). This CDR3 has 12 residues. Between the trimmed V and J ends, which lost 3 bases and 2 bases, there was a span of 7 bases. The germline V gene has CDR1 SQVTM and CDR2 ANQGSEA. CDR3 amino acids: CSVETANTEAFF. DNA for the CDR3: TGCAGCGTTGAGACAGCTAACACTGAAGCTTTCTTT.

The CDR3 coding sequence is TGCAGTGCCTACGGGCAGGGGTACACTGAAGCTTTCTTT. Its protein product is CSAYGQGYTEAFF. This chain links TRBV29-1 with TRBJ1-1; TRBD1 is a possible D gene (6 bases). This CDR3 is built from 13 residues. Germline lookup yields CDR1 SQVTM and CDR2 ANQGSEA.

V is TRBV7-2 and J is TRBJ2-7; TRBD1 aligns across 7 bases. V dropped 5 bases and J dropped 2; count of bases not matched to a gene: 6. The CDR3 spans 14 residues. CDR1 and CDR2 (germline): SGHTA, FQGNSA. CDR3 in DNA: TGTGCCAGCAGCCCCCGGGACAGCACCTACGAGCAGTACTTC. This translates into CASSPRDSTYEQYF.

The chain couples TRBV7-2 to TRBJ1-4; D unresolved. In germline, CDR1 is SGHTA, CDR2 FQGNSA. V was clipped by 4 bases and J by 3 bases, with 12 bases between them. This CDR3 region has 15 residues. The DNA of the CDR3 is TGTGCCAGCAGCTACCGACGGACGGCTAATGAAAAACTGTTTTTT. This encodes CASSYRRTANEKLFF.

This clone was picked up one time. This chain joins TRBV4-1 and TRBJ2-7; unclear D gene. V was shortened by 1 base and J by 3 bases, with 13 bases between the two germline ends. The CDR3 totals 15 residues. Germline values: CDR1 MGHRA, CDR2 YSYEKL. The CDR3, as DNA: TGCGCCAGCAGCCAAGCACGGCAGGTGGGCTACGAGCAGTACTTC. This translates into CASSQARQVGYEQYF.

The chain uses TRBV28 and TRBJ1-4; D is uncertain. Trimming removed 5 bases at V and 6 bases at J, with 7 bases between. Looked up from germline, CDR1 is MDHEN and CDR2 is SYDVKM. The CDR3 spans 12 residues. DNA of the CDR3: TGTGCCAGCAGTCCGACGTATGAAAAACTGTTTTTT. Amino acids: CASSPTYEKLFF.

The chain joins TRBV27 to TRBJ2-3; 8 bases line up with TRBD1. With V trimmed by 3 bases and J by 1 base, 9 bases remained unmatched. The CDR3 is 17 amino acids. Germline CDR1 MNHEY, CDR2 SMNVEV (reference sequence). The CDR3 loop reads CASSFSGTGDRTDTQYF. CDR3 bases: TGTGCCAGCAGTTTCTCGGGGACAGGCGATCGCACAGATACGCAGTATTTT.

CDR3 nucleotide sequence: TGTGCCAGCAGTTTATTCAGGAGCGGTTACGAGCAGTACTTC. Amino acids: CASSLFRSGYEQYF. J is TRBJ2-7 and V is TRBV28; possible D gene TRBD2, 5 bases. The V and J ends lost 1 base and 4 bases respectively, with 11 bases between them. This CDR3 is 14 amino acids long. Germline assignment: CDR1 MDHEN and CDR2 SYDVKM.

The J gene is TRBJ2-7, the V gene TRBV19; perhaps D is TRBD1 or TRBD2 (6 bases each). V lost 4 bases and J lost 3, with 16 bases in between. The CDR3 is 15 amino acids. Germline CDR1 LNHDA, CDR2 SQIVND (reference sequence). In DNA, the CDR3 is TGTGCCAGTAGTAAGTTGGGGGGCTCCCGCTACGAGCAGTACTTC. As protein: CASSKLGGSRYEQYF.

This chain links TRBV18 with TRBJ2-7; a possible D gene is TRBD2 (6 bases). V lost 0 bases and J lost 2, with 14 bases in between. Germline assignment: CDR1 KGHSH and CDR2 LQKENI. The CDR3 has 16 residues. CDR3 protein: CASSPPSGDVPYEQYF. CDR3 nucleotides: TGTGCCAGCTCACCACCCTCGGGGGACGTTCCCTACGAGCAGTACTTC.

Concerning this clone: This same CDR3 is encoded by further DNA sequences in the sample. The chain links TRBV9 to TRBJ2-7; D is perhaps TRBD1 (6 bases). The CDR3 has 15 residues. Deletions cut 0 bases from V and 2 bases from J, with 12 bases between. The germline CDR1 and CDR2 sequences are SGDLS and YYNGEE. The CDR3 sequence: CASSVASGETYEQYF. The DNA for the CDR3 is TGTGCCAGCAGCGTAGCTTCAGGGGAAACCTACGAGCAGTACTTC.

The rearrangement uses TRBV27 and TRBJ2-5, with D possibly matching TRBD2 (7 bases). This CDR3 spans 16 amino acids. Trimming took off 5 bases at V and 3 bases at J, with 19 bases between the two ends. Germline-derived CDR1 and CDR2 are MNHEY and SMNVEV (reference sequence). CDR3 amino acids: CASSRGDMSGEETQYF. In nucleotides, the CDR3 is TGTGCCAGCAGTCGGGGGGACATGTCAGGTGAAGAGACCCAGTACTTC.

The gene calls are TRBV5-5 and TRBJ1-3; D is uncertain. The V gene lost 1 base and the J gene lost 3 bases, with 8 bases spanning the gap. In germline, CDR1 is SGHKS, CDR2 YYEKEE (reference sequence). The length of the CDR3 is 14 residues. The CDR3 nucleotides are TGTGCCAGCAGCTTGTGGCTGGGTGGAAACACCATATATTTT. This sequence encodes CASSLWLGGNTIYF.

This chain joins TRBV7-9 and TRBJ1-5, with TRBD1 as a possible D gene (5 bases). Germline V gene data show CDR1 as SEHNR and CDR2 as FQNEAQ (reference sequence). The CDR3 totals 13 residues. The V end lost 8 bases, the J end lost 6 bases, and 14 bases lay between the germline ends. CDR3 DNA sequence: TGTGCCAGCGCCAACGGACAAGCTCAGCCCCAGCATTTT. This translates into CASANGQAQPQHF.

This clone was detected once. The J gene is TRBJ1-1, the V gene TRBV9, with D tentatively TRBD1 (5 bases). The CDR3 extends over 19 amino acids. Trimming left V 2 bases short and J 0 bases short, with 23 bases between. Germline V gives CDR1 SGDLS, CDR2 YYNGEE. The CDR3 DNA sequence: TGTGCCAGCAGCGTGAGCTCCGGGACCCTGGGAAGCCTGAACACTGAAGCTTTCTTT. It specifies CASSVSSGTLGSLNTEAFF.

The rearrangement uses TRBV10-3 and TRBJ2-2; D gene ambiguous. This CDR3 comprises 14 residues. The V and J ends lost 7 bases and 4 bases respectively, with 13 bases between them. CDR1 is ENHRY and CDR2 is SYGVKD in the germline V gene. CDR3 protein: CAITNSDFTGELFF. The CDR3 DNA follows: TGTGCCATCACCAACAGCGATTTCACCGGGGAGCTGTTTTTT.

The chain is built from TRBV19 and TRBJ2-7; no firm D call. Trimming cost V 3 bases and J 4 bases, with 10 bases left between them. The length of the CDR3 is 13 residues. Germline CDR1 is LNHDA and CDR2 is SQIVND (reference sequence). CDR3: CASSISQAYEQYF. The CDR3 DNA is TGTGCCAGTAGTATTAGTCAGGCGTACGAGCAGTACTTC.

This chain links TRBV5-1 with TRBJ2-2; maybe TRBD1 (6 bases). This CDR3 is built from 14 residues. CDR1 and CDR2 from the germline V gene are SGHRS and YFSETQ. V gave up 2 bases and J gave up 7 bases, with 12 bases separating them. Here the CDR3 reads CASSLYRAGGELFF. CDR3 nucleotides: TGCGCCAGCAGCTTATACAGGGCTGGCGGGGAGCTGTTTTTT.